The clone carrying this TCR beta chain was seen a handful of times. Germline CDR1 LNHNV, CDR2 YYDKDF (reference sequence). This CDR3 is built from 13 residues. Deletions cut 1 base from V and 4 bases from J, with 7 bases between. The sample comes from a study of beta chain features in type 1 diabetes. Sequencing targeted expressed TCRB transcripts, as all isolated RNA had been reverse transcribed. The assay was immunoSEQ multiplex PCR, and TCRdb's table has in-frame clones only and misses some. This table has over 120,000 clones, 10% appearing once. This TCR was recovered from a young man in good health. The sample consisted of naive CD4+ T cells from blood. The chain uses TRBV15 and TRBJ1-2; unclear D gene. As DNA, the CDR3 is TGTGCCACCAGCAGAGTGCGGAGCTATGGCTACACCTTC. This codes for CATSRVRSYGYTF.